The sequence of this T cell receptor (beta chain) was determined in a study of T cell clonotyping in hematopoietic cell transplantation. Assay: immunoSEQ multiplex PCR; the TCRdb copy retains only in-frame clones and omits some. This sample has fewer than 20,000 clones, with about 85% found just once. CDR1 is WSHSY and CDR2 is SAAADI in the germline V gene. The ends lost 6 bases at V and 3 bases at J; junction bases unmatched: 8. This CDR3 is 16 amino acids long. Study-level points and caveats: Pathologically expanded recipient clonotypes increased progressively from day 30 to day 180 as diversity fell. Without cell sorting, CD4 versus CD8 contributions remain unresolved. At the given depth, recipient repertoires were over 97% de novo clonotypes.

Remarks on this clone: The target antigen is unknown.

Recipients were bled about 28 days pretransplant and at posttransplant days 30, 100, 180. The genes are TRBV10-2 and TRBJ2-3; 11 bases align to TRBD2. This specimen consisted of PBMCs, obtained 100 days after allogeneic stem cell transplant. This clonotype was obtained from a male patient in his sixties who had an allogeneic stem cell transplant from a related donor, so the T cells may come from the graft donor. Some clones in this sample may be carry-over from other donors' samples. CDR3 amino acids: CASRTSGDGWTDTQYF. DNA of the CDR3: TGCGCCAGCAGGACTAGCGGGGATGGTTGGACAGATACGCAGTATTTT.